Following are 25 T cell receptor beta chains from one sample sequenced in a study of shared clonotypes between healthy human individuals. The assay was immunoSEQ multiplex PCR, and TCRdb's table has in-frame clones only and misses some. The sample holds about 95,000 clones, around two thirds seen once. The sequenced material came from memory CD8+ T cells sorted from blood. This sample's subset: CD45RO+ cells pooled with CCR7-negative TemRA cells. Source of these receptors: a man aged 30-40 years in good health.

As for this clone: Other nucleotide sequences from this sample produce the same CDR3. The V call is TRBV28, the J call TRBJ2-1, with no clear D. From germline, CDR1 is MDHEN and CDR2 SYDVKM. This CDR3 region has 12 residues. Trimming took 6 bases from V and 4 from J, leaving 7 bases between them. CDR3 coding DNA: TGTGCCAGCAGCCTTTCGTACAATGAGCAGTTCTTC. Its protein is CASSLSYNEQFF.

The chain has TRBV19 and TRBJ2-3; 8 nucleotides line up with TRBD2. The CDR3 runs to 16 residues. The V gene end was trimmed by 4 bases and the J gene end by 4 bases; junction bases not matched to a gene: 10. Germline CDR1 and CDR2: LNHDA and SQIVND (reference sequence). The CDR3: CASSTMSSGIPDTQYF. CDR3 DNA sequence: TGTGCCAGTAGTACCATGAGTAGCGGGATACCAGATACGCAGTATTTT.

The chain employs TRBV11-2 and TRBJ1-1; 9 nucleotides line up with TRBD1. Germline V lookup: CDR1 SGHAT, CDR2 FQNNGV. The trim removed 6 bases at V and 6 bases at J, leaving 11 bases unmatched. The CDR3 covers 15 residues. CDR3 nucleotides: TGTGCCAGCAGTTCCCACAGGGGGCGCCTGGCTGAAGCTTTCTTT. The encoded protein is CASSSHRGRLAEAFF.

This clone was counted many times. At the DNA level, this CDR3 is encoded by other sequences in the same sample as well. The CDR3 region is CASIGDRTGYEQYF. The CDR3 DNA sequence: TGTGCCAGCATAGGGGACAGGACAGGCTACGAGCAGTACTTC. The rearrangement links TRBV6-1 to TRBJ2-7; 8 bases line up with TRBD1. V lost 7 bases and J lost 3; bases outside the gene matches: 8. This CDR3 region has 14 residues. Germline CDR1 reads MNHNS; CDR2 reads SASEGT.

This chain uses TRBV5-1 with TRBJ2-1; 9 nucleotides align to TRBD2. The CDR3 totals 13 residues. Germline loops: CDR1 SGHRS, CDR2 YFSETQ. Losses at the gene ends were 1 base for V and 10 bases for J; bases not matched to a gene: 3. The CDR3 DNA reads as TGCGCCAGCAGCTTGAATAGCGGGAGAGAGCAGTTCTTC. Protein: CASSLNSGREQFF. Complete variable domain (other parts from reference TRBV5-1 and TRBJ2-1): KAGVTQTPRYLIKTRGQQVTLSCSPISGHRSVSWYQQTPGQGLQFLFEYFSETQRNKGNFPGRFSGRQFSNSRSEMNVSTLELGDSALYLCASSLNSGREQFFGPGTRLTVL.

The chain carries TRBV5-5 and TRBJ2-3; the D gene is possibly TRBD2 (6 bases). The CDR3 contains 17 residues. Germline V gives CDR1 SGHKS, CDR2 YYEKEE (reference sequence). The V gene lost 2 bases and the J gene lost 2 bases, with 18 bases spanning the gap. The CDR3 DNA is TGTGCCAGCAGCTTCGGTGCGGGACCCGGGGCCACAGATACGCAGTATTTT. Translation gives CASSFGAGPGATDTQYF. Drawing the rest from reference TRBV5-5 and TRBJ2-3, the complete variable domain is DAGVTQSPTHLIKTRGQQVTLRCSPISGHKSVSWYQQVLGQGPQFIFQYYEKEERGRGNFPDRFSARQFPNYSSELNVNALLLGDSALYLCASSFGAGPGATDTQYFGPGTRLTVL.

This chain joins TRBV28 and TRBJ2-7; 9 positions match TRBD2. The CDR3 runs 14 residues. V dropped 3 bases and J dropped 4; count of bases not matched to a gene: 4. Germline V gene sequence: CDR1 MDHEN, CDR2 SYDVKM. CDR3 sequence reads: CASSFQRGAYEQYF. CDR3 nucleotide sequence: TGTGCCAGCAGTTTCCAGCGGGGGGCATACGAGCAGTACTTC.

The chain joins TRBV9 to TRBJ1-2; D may be TRBD1 (5 bases). The CDR3 is 17 residues long. Trimming cost V 4 bases and J 2 bases, with 21 bases left between them. Germline V lookup: CDR1 SGDLS, CDR2 YYNGEE. The CDR3 DNA reads as TGTGCCAGCAGCTGGGCCTATAGAGGGGAGGCCAACTATGGCTACACCTTC. Residues: CASSWAYRGEANYGYTF.

The V call is TRBV11-1, the J call TRBJ2-7; D is unclear. The V gene lost 5 bases and the J gene lost 6 bases, with 8 bases spanning the gap. The CDR3 contains 11 residues. Germline V lookup: CDR1 SGHAT, CDR2 FQDESV (reference sequence). The CDR3 loop reads CASSTLGEQYF. The CDR3 bases are TGTGCCAGCAGCACCCTAGGCGAGCAGTACTTC.

This clone was found a few times. V and J are TRBV28 and TRBJ2-6; no clear D. This CDR3 region has 15 residues. CDR1 and CDR2 from the germline V gene are MDHEN and SYDVKM. Trimming shortened V by 2 bases and J by 1 base, and 6 bases separated the two germline ends. CDR3 DNA: TGTGCCAGCAGTTTAGGGTGGTCTGGGGCCAACGTCCTGACTTTC. Translated: CASSLGWSGANVLTF.

The CDR3 sequence is CASSSPGGRGPSNQPQHF. The CDR3 coding sequence is TGTGCCAGCAGCTCGCCGGGGGGTAGGGGCCCCTCCAATCAGCCCCAGCATTTT. The chain carries TRBV28 and TRBJ1-5; perhaps TRBD1 as D (5 bases). The CDR3 covers 18 residues. V shed 6 bases and J shed 3 bases, with 24 bases lying between them. Germline CDR1 is MDHEN and CDR2 is SYDVKM.

The genes are TRBV5-6 and TRBJ2-7; no clear D. The germline V and J ends were trimmed by 0 bases and 5 bases, with 12 bases remaining between them. The CDR3 consists of 14 residues. Germline CDR1 and CDR2: SGHDT and YYEEEE. CDR3 nucleotides: TGTGCCAGCAGCTTGGGGATTTGGTTGAACGAGCAGTACTTC. The encoded protein is CASSLGIWLNEQYF.

V and J are TRBV7-9 and TRBJ2-7; D unresolved. Germline V gene sequence: CDR1 SEHNR, CDR2 FQNEAQ (reference sequence). Trimming stripped 1 base from V and 4 bases from J, with 11 bases between. The CDR3 has 14 amino acids. Here the CDR3 DNA reads TGTGCCAGCAGCTTAGGGCAGGTTGTTTACGAGCAGTACTTC. The encoded protein is CASSLGQVVYEQYF. Full variable domain (outside the CDR3, taken from reference TRBV7-9 and TRBJ2-7): DTGVSQNPRHKITKRGQNVTFRCDPISEHNRLYWYRQTLGQGPEFLTYFQNEAQLEKSRLLSDRFSAERPKGSFSTLEIQRTEQGDSAMYLCASSLGQVVYEQYFGPGTRLTVT.

In regard to this clone: Given a much more abundant clone one base away, this may be a read error. This sample also contains other DNA sequences that code for the same CDR3. This chain connects TRBV10-2 to TRBJ2-1; 11 bases line up with TRBD2. The CDR3 contains 16 residues. The germline V gene encodes CDR1 WSHSY and CDR2 SAAADI. CDR3 region: CASSPTSGTSYNEQFF. The CDR3 DNA reads TGCGCTAGCAGTCCGACTAGCGGGACCTCTTACAATGAGCAGTTCTTC.

This clone was observed many times. V usage is TRBV27 and J usage is TRBJ2-3, with 8 bases aligning to TRBD2. The ends lost 3 bases at V and 3 bases at J; junction bases unmatched: 11. The CDR3 spans 17 residues. The germline CDR1 and CDR2 sequences are MNHEY and SMNVEV (reference sequence). CDR3 region: CASSLEAGVLGTDTQYF. The CDR3 DNA is TGTGCCAGCAGTTTGGAAGCGGGAGTATTAGGGACAGATACGCAGTATTTT.

V is TRBV18 and J is TRBJ1-4, with D uncertain. The V end was cut by 5 bases, the J end by 0 bases, with 10 bases between. Germline V gene sequence: CDR1 KGHSH, CDR2 LQKENI. This CDR3 comprises 15 residues. In DNA form, the CDR3 reads TGTGCCAGCTCAGGAACAGCTGCAACTAATGAAAAACTGTTTTTT. This gives the protein CASSGTAATNEKLFF.

The CDR3 region is CASIGQGTDEQFF. DNA of the CDR3: TGTGCCAGCATCGGACAGGGTACGGATGAGCAGTTCTTC. The V call is TRBV28, the J call TRBJ2-1, with 8 bases matching TRBD1. Germline assignment: CDR1 MDHEN and CDR2 SYDVKM. The CDR3 sequence is 13 residues long. With 7 bases clipped from V and 8 bases from J, the junction kept 7 bases outside the gene matches.

This chain links TRBV28 with TRBJ2-2; D ambiguous. The CDR3 spans 13 residues. V was shortened by 6 bases and J by 1 base, with 6 bases between the two germline ends. Germline lookup yields CDR1 MDHEN and CDR2 SYDVKM. The CDR3 region has the DNA TGTGCCAGCAGGAACAGGAACACCGGGGAGCTGTTTTTT. Protein sequence: CASRNRNTGELFF.

V is TRBV25-1 and J is TRBJ1-5; TRBD1 aligns across 11 bases. This CDR3 comprises 13 residues. V gave up 6 bases and J gave up 6 bases; unmatched junction bases: 1. Looked up from germline, CDR1 is MGHDK and CDR2 is SYGVNS. The CDR3 region has the DNA TGTGCCAGCAGCGGGACAGGGGGTCAGCCCCAGCATTTT. Its protein is CASSGTGGQPQHF.

The V gene is TRBV6-5, the J gene TRBJ2-7, with 12 positions matching TRBD2. The trim removed 2 bases at V and 5 bases at J, leaving 7 bases unmatched. This CDR3 comprises 16 residues. CDR1 MNHEY and CDR2 SVGAGI come from the germline V gene. CDR3 sequence reads: CASSYPSGRARDEQYF. DNA of the CDR3: TGTGCCAGCAGTTACCCTAGCGGGAGGGCCCGGGACGAGCAGTACTTC.

The chain uses TRBV13 and TRBJ2-3; 8 positions match TRBD1. Per germline, CDR1 PRHDT and CDR2 FYEKMQ (reference sequence). The CDR3 runs 15 residues. V lost 5 bases to trimming and J lost 0 bases; unmatched junction nucleotides: 4. CDR3 loop: CASSPGQVSTDTQYF. For the CDR3, the DNA is TGTGCCAGCAGCCCGGGACAGGTTAGCACAGATACGCAGTATTTT.

Comment on this clone: Other DNA sequences from this sample encode an identical CDR3 as well. The chain links TRBV29-1 to TRBJ2-7; 7 nucleotides agree with TRBD1. Germline V gene data show CDR1 as SQVTM and CDR2 as ANQGSEA. CDR3 length equals 11 residues. J gave up 3 bases and V 5 bases, and 1 base lay outside the gene matches. The CDR3 nucleotides read TGCAGCGTTAGGACAGGCTACGAGCAGTACTTC. Residues: CSVRTGYEQYF.

The chain combines TRBV28 with TRBJ2-7; 7 nucleotides agree with TRBD2. CDR1 and CDR2 from the germline V gene are MDHEN and SYDVKM. This CDR3 has 16 amino acids. The junction had 10 bases not matched to a gene; V was cut back by 2 bases and J by 3 bases. The DNA of the CDR3 is TGTGCCAGCAGTTTACCCCCGGGAGGAGTAGACTACGAGCAGTACTTC. Its protein product is CASSLPPGGVDYEQYF.

This clone has at least ten counts. The chain has TRBV2 and TRBJ2-2; D ambiguous. Trimming took off 2 bases at V and 0 bases at J, with 10 bases between the two ends. There are 16 residues in the CDR3. Germline lookup yields CDR1 SNHLY and CDR2 FYNNEI. As DNA, the CDR3 is TGTGCCAGCAGTGAACTGCAGCAGTCGAACACCGGGGAGCTGTTTTTT. Translated: CASSELQQSNTGELFF.

The gene calls are TRBV7-9 and TRBJ2-1; 13 nucleotides align to TRBD2. The V gene end was trimmed by 6 bases and the J gene end by 7 bases; junction bases not matched to a gene: 12. The CDR3 runs to 17 residues. Germline V gene sequence: CDR1 SEHNR, CDR2 FQNEAQ (reference sequence). The CDR3 region has the DNA TGTGCCAGCAGGAACTCTAAAGGGACTAGCGGGATTAATGAGCAGTTCTTC. Residues: CASRNSKGTSGINEQFF.